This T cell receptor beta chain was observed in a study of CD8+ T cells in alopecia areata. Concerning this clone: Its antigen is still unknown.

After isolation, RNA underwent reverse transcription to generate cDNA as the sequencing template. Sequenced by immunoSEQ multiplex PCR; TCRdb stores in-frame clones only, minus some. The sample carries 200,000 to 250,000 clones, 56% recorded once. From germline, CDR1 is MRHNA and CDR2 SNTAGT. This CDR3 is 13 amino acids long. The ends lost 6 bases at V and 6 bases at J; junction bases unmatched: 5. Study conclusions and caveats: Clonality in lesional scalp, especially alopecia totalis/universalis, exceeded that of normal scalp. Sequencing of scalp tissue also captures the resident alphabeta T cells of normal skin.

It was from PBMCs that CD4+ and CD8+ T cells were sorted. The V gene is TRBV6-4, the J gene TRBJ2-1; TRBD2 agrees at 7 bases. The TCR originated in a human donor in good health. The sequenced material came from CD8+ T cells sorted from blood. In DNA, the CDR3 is TGTGCCAGCAGCGCGGGAGCCATCAATGAGCAGTTCTTC. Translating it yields CASSAGAINEQFF.